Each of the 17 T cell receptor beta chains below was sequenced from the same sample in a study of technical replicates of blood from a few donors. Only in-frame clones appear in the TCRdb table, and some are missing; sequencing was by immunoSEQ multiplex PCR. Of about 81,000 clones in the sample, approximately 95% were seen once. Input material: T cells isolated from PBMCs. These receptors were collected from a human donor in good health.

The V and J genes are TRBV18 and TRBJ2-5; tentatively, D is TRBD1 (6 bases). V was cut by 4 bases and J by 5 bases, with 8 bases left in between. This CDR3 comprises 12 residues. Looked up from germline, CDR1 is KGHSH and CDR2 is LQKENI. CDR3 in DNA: TGTGCCAGCTCACAGGGGGAGGAGACCCAGTACTTC. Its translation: CASSQGEETQYF.

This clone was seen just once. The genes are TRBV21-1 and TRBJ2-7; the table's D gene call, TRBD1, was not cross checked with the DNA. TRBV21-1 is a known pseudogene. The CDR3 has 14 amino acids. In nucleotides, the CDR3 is TGTGCCAGCAGCAAAGATCAGGGGCGGTACGAGCAGTACTTC. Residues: CASSKDQGRYEQYF.

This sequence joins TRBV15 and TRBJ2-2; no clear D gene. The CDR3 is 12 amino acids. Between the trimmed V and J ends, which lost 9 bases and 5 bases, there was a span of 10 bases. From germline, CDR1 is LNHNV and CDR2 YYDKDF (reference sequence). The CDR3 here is CATLGGTGELFF. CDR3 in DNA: TGTGCCACTCTAGGTGGGACCGGGGAGCTGTTTTTT.

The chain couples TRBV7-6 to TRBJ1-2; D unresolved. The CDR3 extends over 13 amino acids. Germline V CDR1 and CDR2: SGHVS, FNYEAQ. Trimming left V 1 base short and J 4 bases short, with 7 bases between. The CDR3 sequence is CASSLGEIYGYTF. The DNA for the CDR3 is TGTGCCAGCAGCTTAGGAGAAATCTATGGCTACACCTTC.

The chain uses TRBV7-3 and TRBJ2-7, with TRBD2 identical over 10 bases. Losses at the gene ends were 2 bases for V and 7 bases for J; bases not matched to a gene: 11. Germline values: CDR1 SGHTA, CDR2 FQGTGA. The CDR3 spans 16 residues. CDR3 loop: CASSLGASGSIQEQYF. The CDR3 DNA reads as TGTGCCAGCAGCTTAGGGGCTAGCGGGAGTATTCAGGAGCAGTACTTC.

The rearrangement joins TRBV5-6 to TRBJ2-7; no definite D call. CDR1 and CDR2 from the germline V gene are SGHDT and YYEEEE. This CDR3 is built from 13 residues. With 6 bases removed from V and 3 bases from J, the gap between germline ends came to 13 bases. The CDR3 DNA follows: TGTGCCAGCACCCGACGCAGGCACTACGAGCAGTACTTC. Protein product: CASTRRRHYEQYF.

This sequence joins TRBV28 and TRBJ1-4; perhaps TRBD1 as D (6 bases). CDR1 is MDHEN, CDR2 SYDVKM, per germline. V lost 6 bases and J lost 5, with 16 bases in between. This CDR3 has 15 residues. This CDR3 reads CASSLADRINEKLFF. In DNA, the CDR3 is TGTGCCAGCAGCCTAGCGGACAGAATAAATGAAAAACTGTTTTTT.

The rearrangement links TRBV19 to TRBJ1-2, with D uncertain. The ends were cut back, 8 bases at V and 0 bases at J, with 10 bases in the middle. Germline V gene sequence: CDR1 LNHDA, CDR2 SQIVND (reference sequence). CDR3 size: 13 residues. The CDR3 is CASAVTPNYGYTF. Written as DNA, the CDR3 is TGTGCCAGTGCTGTTACACCTAACTATGGCTACACCTTC.

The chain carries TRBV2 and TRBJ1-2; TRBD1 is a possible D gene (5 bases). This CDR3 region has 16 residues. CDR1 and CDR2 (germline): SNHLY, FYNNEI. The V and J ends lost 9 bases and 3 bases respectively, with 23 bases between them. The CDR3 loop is CARVPHGGSSDYGYTF. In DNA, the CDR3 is TGTGCCAGGGTTCCCCACGGGGGAAGTAGCGACTATGGCTACACCTTC.

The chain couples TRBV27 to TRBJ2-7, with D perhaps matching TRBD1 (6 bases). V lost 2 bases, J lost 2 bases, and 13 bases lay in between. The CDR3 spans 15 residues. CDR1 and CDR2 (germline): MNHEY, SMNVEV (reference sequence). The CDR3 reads CASSLTGTYTYEQYF. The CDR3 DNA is TGTGCCAGCAGTTTAACCGGGACATATACCTACGAGCAGTACTTC.

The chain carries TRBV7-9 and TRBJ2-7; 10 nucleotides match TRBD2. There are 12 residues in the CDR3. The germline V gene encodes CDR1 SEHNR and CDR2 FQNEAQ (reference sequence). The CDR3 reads CGSGRDYYEQYF. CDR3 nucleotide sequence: TGTGGAAGCGGGAGGGACTACTACGAGCAGTACTTC.

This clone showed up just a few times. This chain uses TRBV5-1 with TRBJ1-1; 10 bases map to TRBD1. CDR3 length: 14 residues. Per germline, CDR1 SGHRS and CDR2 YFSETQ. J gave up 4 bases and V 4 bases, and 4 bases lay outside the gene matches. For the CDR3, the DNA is TGCGCCAGCAGCGACCGGGACAGGGGCACTGAAGCTTTCTTT. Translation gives CASSDRDRGTEAFF. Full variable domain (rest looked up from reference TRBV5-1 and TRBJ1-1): KAGVTQTPRYLIKTRGQQVTLSCSPISGHRSVSWYQQTPGQGLQFLFEYFSETQRNKGNFPGRFSGRQFSNSRSEMNVSTLELGDSALYLCASSDRDRGTEAFFGQGTRLTVV.

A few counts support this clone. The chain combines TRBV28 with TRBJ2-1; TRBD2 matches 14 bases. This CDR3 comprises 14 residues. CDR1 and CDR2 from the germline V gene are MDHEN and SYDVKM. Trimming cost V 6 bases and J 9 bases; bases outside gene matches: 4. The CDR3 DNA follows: TGTGCCAGCAGCTCCGGACTAGCGGGAGGTGAGCAGTTCTTC. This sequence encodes CASSSGLAGGEQFF. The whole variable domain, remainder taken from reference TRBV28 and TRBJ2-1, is DVKVTQSSRYLVKRTGEKVFLECVQDMDHENMFWYRQDPGLGLRLIYFSYDVKMKEKGDIPEGYSVSREKKERFSLILESASTNQTSMYLCASSSGLAGGEQFFGPGTRLTVL.

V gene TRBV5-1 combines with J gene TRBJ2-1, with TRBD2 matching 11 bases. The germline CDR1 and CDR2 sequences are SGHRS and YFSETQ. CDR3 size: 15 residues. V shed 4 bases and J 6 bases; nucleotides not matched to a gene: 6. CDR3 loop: CASSLGLAGGNEQFF. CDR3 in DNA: TGCGCCAGCAGCCTTGGACTAGCGGGTGGCAATGAGCAGTTCTTC.

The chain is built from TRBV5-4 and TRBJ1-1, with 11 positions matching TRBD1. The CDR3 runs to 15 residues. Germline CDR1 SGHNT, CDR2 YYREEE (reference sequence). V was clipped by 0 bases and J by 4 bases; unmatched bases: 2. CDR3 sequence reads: CASSLGTGGLTEAFF. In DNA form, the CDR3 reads TGTGCCAGCAGCTTGGGGACAGGGGGCCTCACTGAAGCTTTCTTT.

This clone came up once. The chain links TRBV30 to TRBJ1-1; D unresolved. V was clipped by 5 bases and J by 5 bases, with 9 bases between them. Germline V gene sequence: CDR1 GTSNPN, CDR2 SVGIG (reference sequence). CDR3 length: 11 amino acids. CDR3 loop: CAWSHLTEAFF. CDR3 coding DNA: TGTGCCTGGTCACACCTTACTGAAGCTTTCTTT.

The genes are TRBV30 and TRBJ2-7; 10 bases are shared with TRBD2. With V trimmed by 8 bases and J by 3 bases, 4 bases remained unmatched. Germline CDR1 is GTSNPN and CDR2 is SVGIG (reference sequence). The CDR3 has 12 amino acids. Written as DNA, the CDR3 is TGTGCCGTACTAGCGGGGCTCTACGAGCAGTACTTC. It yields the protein CAVLAGLYEQYF.